This TCR beta chain was sequenced for a study of blood T cell repertoires in COVID-19. This clone was observed a handful of times. Measured with immunoSEQ multiplex PCR; TCRdb has only the in-frame clones, and not every one. This repertoire shows roughly 200,000 clones, more than 70% found once; its top ten account for around 8.9%. The CDR3 has 14 residues. CDR1 SGHAT and CDR2 FQNNGV come from the germline V gene. Trimming removed 5 bases from V and 7 bases from J, with 17 bases in between. The origin of this receptor is a man aged 40-55 years with active or convalescent COVID-19. The chain uses TRBV11-2 and TRBJ1-1, with a weak D call TRBD1 (6 bases). The specimen sequenced was peripheral blood. CDR3 in DNA: TGTGCCAGCAGCCGAAACCGGGACACCCTTGAAGCTTTCTTT. It codes for CASSRNRDTLEAFF.